This passage covers 8 T cell receptor beta chains from one sample sequenced in a study of Graves' ophthalmopathy and Graves' hyperthyroidism. Amplification of TCR beta CDR3 regions used RNA transcripts. HTBI primers were employed in first-round RT-PCR, then a second-round multiplex PCR followed. TCRdb passed the multiplex PCR reads through MiXCR, listing each CDR3 protein once. The sample has about 480,000 distinct CDR3 sequences, about an eighth seen once. Sequencing was carried out using blood. The receptors were gathered from a woman in her twenties or thirties with Graves' ophthalmopathy.

The rearrangement uses TRBV11-1 and TRBJ2-5; the D is unclear. The CDR3 length is 13 residues. Per germline, CDR1 SGHAT and CDR2 FQDESV (reference sequence). Trimming cost V 4 bases and J 5 bases, with 11 bases left between them. The CDR3 loop is CASSSKDRETQYF. For the CDR3, the DNA is TGTGCCAGCAGCTCCAAAGATCGGGAGACCCAGTACTTC.

The rearrangement links TRBV12-3 or TRBV12-4 to TRBJ1-2; D is perhaps TRBD1 (5 bases). With 3 bases removed from V and 5 bases from J, the gap between germline ends came to 13 bases. The CDR3 has 14 amino acids. For the CDR3, the DNA is TGTGCCAGCAGTTTGACGCAGGGCGAGTATGGCTACACCTTC. It specifies CASSLTQGEYGYTF.

There are many counts of this clonotype. The chain carries TRBV7-9 and TRBJ2-5; 7 bases map to TRBD1. This CDR3 comprises 13 residues. Unmatched junction bases numbered 6, after V lost 5 bases and J lost 6 bases. Germline lookup yields CDR1 SEHNR and CDR2 FQNEAQ (reference sequence). CDR3 DNA: TGTGCCAGCAGCGACAGGGTCCGTCAGACCCAGTACTTC. Its translation is CASSDRVRQTQYF.

The sample holds many counts of this clonotype. The chain joins TRBV19 to TRBJ1-2, with no clear D. V lost 10 bases, J lost 1 base, and 4 bases lay in between. Germline CDR1 is LNHDA and CDR2 is SQIVND (reference sequence). The CDR3 contains 10 residues. The CDR3 loop reads CATYNYGYTF. The CDR3 DNA is TGTGCCACCTATAACTATGGCTACACCTTC.

This clonotype was seen repeatedly, ten times or more. The rearrangement joins TRBV6-1 to TRBJ2-2; 8 bases are a match to TRBD1. This CDR3 is built from 15 residues. V gave up 6 bases and J gave up 5 bases; unmatched junction bases: 8. CDR1 and CDR2 from the germline V gene are MNHNS and SASEGT. Here the CDR3 DNA reads TGTGCCAGCAGCGACAGGGGCACGGGGACCGGGGAGCTGTTTTTT. This sequence encodes CASSDRGTGTGELFF.

This clonotype came up many times. This chain connects TRBV2 to TRBJ1-2, with 10 bases matching TRBD1. V lost 5 bases to trimming and J lost 2 bases; unmatched junction nucleotides: 5. CDR3 length equals 15 residues. Germline-derived CDR1 and CDR2 are SNHLY and FYNNEI. The CDR3 loop is CASSSRQGANYGYTF. The CDR3 nucleotides read TGTGCCAGCAGTTCGCGACAGGGGGCAAACTATGGCTACACCTTC.

This clonotype was counted at least ten times. The V gene is TRBV20-1, the J gene TRBJ1-6; 12 positions match TRBD1. CDR3 size: 15 residues. CDR1 DFQATT and CDR2 SNEGSKA come from the germline V gene (reference sequence). The junction had 8 bases not matched to a gene; V was cut back by 5 bases and J by 9 bases. The CDR3 loop reads CSASPGQGARSPLHF. In DNA, the CDR3 is TGCAGTGCTTCCCCGGGACAGGGGGCTCGTTCACCCCTCCACTTT.

This clonotype was detected ten times or more. V usage is TRBV7-9 and J usage is TRBJ2-7; possible D gene TRBD1, 6 bases. The CDR3 sequence is 12 residues long. Trimming removed 5 bases at V and 6 bases at J, with 11 bases between. Germline CDR1 and CDR2: SEHNR and FQNEAQ (reference sequence). CDR3 in amino acids: CASSPGTLEQYF. In nucleotides, the CDR3 is TGTGCCAGCAGCCCCGGGACACTCGAGCAGTACTTC.